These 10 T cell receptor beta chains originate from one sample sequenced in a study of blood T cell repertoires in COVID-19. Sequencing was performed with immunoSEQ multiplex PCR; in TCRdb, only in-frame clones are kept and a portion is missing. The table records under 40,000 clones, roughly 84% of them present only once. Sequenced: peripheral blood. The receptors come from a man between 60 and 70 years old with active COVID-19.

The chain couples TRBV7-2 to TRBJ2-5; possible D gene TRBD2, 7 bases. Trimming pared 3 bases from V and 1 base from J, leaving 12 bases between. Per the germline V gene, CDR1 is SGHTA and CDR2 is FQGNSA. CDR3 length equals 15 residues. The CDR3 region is CASSLAGARQETQYF. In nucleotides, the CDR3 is TGTGCCAGCAGCTTGGCGGGGGCCCGCCAAGAGACCCAGTACTTC.

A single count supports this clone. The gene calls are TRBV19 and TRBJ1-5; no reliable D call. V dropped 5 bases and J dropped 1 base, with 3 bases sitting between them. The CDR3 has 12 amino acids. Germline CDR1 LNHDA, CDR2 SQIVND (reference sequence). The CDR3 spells CASSGSNQPQHF. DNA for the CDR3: TGTGCCAGTAGTGGCAGCAATCAGCCCCAGCATTTT.

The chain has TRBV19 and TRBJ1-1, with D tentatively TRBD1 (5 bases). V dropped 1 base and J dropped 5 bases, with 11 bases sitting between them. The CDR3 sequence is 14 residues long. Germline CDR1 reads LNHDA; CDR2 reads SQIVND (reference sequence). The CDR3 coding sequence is TGTGCCAGTAGTATAGGGCGGGGCAAGACTGAAGCTTTCTTT. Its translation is CASSIGRGKTEAFF.

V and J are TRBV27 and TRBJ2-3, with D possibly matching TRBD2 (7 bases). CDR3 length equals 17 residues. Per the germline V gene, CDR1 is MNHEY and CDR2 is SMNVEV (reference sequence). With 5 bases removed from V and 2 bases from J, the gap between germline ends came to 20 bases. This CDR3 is CASSPHVAGANTDTQYF. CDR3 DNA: TGTGCCAGCAGTCCCCATGTGGCGGGGGCCAACACAGATACGCAGTATTTT.

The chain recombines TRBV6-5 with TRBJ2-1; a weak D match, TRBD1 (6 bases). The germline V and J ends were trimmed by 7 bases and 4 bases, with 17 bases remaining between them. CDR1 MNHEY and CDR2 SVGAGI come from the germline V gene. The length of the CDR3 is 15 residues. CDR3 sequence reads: CASTRPGRGYNEQFF. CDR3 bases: TGTGCCAGCACCCGACCTGGAAGGGGGTACAATGAGCAGTTCTTC.

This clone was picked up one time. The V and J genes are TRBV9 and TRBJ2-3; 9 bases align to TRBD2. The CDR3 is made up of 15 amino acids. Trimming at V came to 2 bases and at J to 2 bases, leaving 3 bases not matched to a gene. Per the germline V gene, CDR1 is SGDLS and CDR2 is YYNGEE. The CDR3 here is CASSVAGGNTDTQYF. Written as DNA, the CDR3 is TGTGCCAGCAGCGTGGCGGGAGGGAACACAGATACGCAGTATTTT.

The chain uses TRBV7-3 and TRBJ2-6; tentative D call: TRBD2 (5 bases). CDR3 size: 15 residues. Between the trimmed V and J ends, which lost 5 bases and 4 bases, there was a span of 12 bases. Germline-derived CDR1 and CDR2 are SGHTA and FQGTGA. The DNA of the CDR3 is TGTGCCAGCAGCAAGAGGGCAGACGGGGCCAACGTCCTGACTTTC. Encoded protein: CASSKRADGANVLTF.

The CDR3 bases are TGTGCCAGCAGTATTTCCGGGGGCTACGAGCAGTACTTC. The encoded protein is CASSISGGYEQYF. The chain combines TRBV2 with TRBJ2-7, with D possibly being TRBD2 (6 bases). Looked up from germline, CDR1 is SNHLY and CDR2 is FYNNEI. With 5 bases removed from V and 3 bases from J, the gap between germline ends came to 11 bases. The CDR3 has 13 residues.

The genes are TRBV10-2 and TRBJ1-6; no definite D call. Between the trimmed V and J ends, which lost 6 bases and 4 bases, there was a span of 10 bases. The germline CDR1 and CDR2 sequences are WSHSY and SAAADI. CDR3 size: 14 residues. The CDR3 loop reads CASREGRYNSPLHF. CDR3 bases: TGCGCCAGCAGGGAGGGTCGGTATAATTCACCCCTCCACTTT.

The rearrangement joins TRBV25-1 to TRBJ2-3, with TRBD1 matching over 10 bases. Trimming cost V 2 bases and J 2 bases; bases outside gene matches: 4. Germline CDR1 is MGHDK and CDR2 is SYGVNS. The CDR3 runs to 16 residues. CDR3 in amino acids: CASSEDRGLATDTQYF. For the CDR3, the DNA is TGTGCCAGCAGTGAAGACAGGGGGCTTGCCACAGATACGCAGTATTTT.